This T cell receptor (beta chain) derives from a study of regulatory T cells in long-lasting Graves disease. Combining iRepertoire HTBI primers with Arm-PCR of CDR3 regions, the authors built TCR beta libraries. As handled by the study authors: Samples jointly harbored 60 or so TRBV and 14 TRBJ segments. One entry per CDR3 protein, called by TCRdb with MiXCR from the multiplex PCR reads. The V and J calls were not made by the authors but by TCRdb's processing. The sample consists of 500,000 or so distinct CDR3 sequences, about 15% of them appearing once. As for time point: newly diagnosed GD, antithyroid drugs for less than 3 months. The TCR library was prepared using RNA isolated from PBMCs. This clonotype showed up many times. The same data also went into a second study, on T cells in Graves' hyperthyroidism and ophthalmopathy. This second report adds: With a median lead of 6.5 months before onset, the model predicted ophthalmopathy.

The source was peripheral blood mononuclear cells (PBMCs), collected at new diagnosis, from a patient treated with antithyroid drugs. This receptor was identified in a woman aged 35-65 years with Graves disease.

DNA of the CDR3: TGTGCCAGCAGCCAGACCACTTTGAGAGGTGGGGAGACCCAGTACTTC. Protein: CASSQTTLRGGETQYF. The rearrangement joins TRBV3-1 to TRBJ2-5; D call uncertain. Trimming shortened V by 3 bases and J by 5 bases, and 19 bases separated the two germline ends. The CDR3 has 16 amino acids. Germline V lookup: CDR1 LGHDT, CDR2 YNNKEL (reference sequence).